One sample yielded the 5 T cell receptor beta chains listed below, sequenced in a study of T cells in Graves' hyperthyroidism and ophthalmopathy. Amplification of TCR beta CDR3 regions used RNA as the template. HTBI primers were employed in a first-round RT-PCR of the TCR CDR3. TCRdb used MiXCR to reprocess the multiplex PCR reads, holding one entry per CDR3 protein. The data show 300,000 to 450,000 distinct CDR3 sequences, approximately 15% seen once. Source material: blood. Receptors originate from a woman aged 60 to 75 with Graves' hyperthyroidism.

The chain uses TRBV6-4 and TRBJ2-3; 10 bases align to TRBD1. J gave up 4 bases and V 2 bases, and 9 bases lay outside the gene matches. Germline V lookup: CDR1 MRHNA, CDR2 SNTAGT. The CDR3 runs 17 residues. The CDR3 here is CASSDPRQGARADTQYF. The DNA of the CDR3 is TGTGCCAGCAGTGACCCGCGACAGGGGGCGAGGGCAGATACGCAGTATTTT.

This clonotype was observed many times. The CDR3 DNA is TGTGCCAGCAGCCCGCCGAAAAGCGGGAGTGGAAATGAGCAGTTCTTC. It encodes CASSPPKSGSGNEQFF. This sequence joins TRBV11-3 and TRBJ2-1; 8 positions agree with TRBD2. Per the germline V gene, CDR1 is SGHNT and CDR2 is YENEEA. This CDR3 spans 16 amino acids. After removal of 5 bases from V and 7 bases from J, the junction contained 13 bases not matched to a gene.

About this clonotype itself: A much larger clone is a single base away; this may be a read error. The chain recombines TRBV7-2 with TRBJ2-3; D is ambiguous. Trimming pared 1 base from V and 5 bases from J, leaving 10 bases between. Germline-derived CDR1 and CDR2 are SGHTA and FQGNSA. The CDR3 has 14 residues. CDR3 nucleotides: TGTGCCAGCAGCTTAGATGGGGTGGTAGATACGCAGTATTTT. It encodes CASSLDGVVDTQYF. Looking up the rest from reference TRBV7-2 and TRBJ2-3 gives the full variable domain: GAGVSQSPSNKVTEKGKDVELRCDPISGHTALYWYRQSLGQGLEFLIYFQGNSAPDKSGLPSDRFSAERTGGSVSTLTIQRTQQEDSAVYLCASSLDGVVDTQYFGPGTRLTVL.

This clonotype appeared many times. This chain uses TRBV28 with TRBJ2-7; D remains ambiguous. The CDR3 loop spans 14 amino acids. CDR1 is MDHEN, CDR2 SYDVKM, per germline. With 3 bases removed from V and 3 bases from J, the gap between germline ends came to 12 bases. The CDR3 protein is CASSFGRTFYEQYF. CDR3 sequence (DNA): TGTGCCAGCAGTTTTGGGCGGACCTTCTACGAGCAGTACTTC.

The chain joins TRBV6-2 or TRBV6-3 to TRBJ2-3, with 8 nucleotides matching TRBD2. Germline V gene data show CDR1 as MNHEY and CDR2 as SVGEGT. V dropped 5 bases and J dropped 3; count of bases not matched to a gene: 10. This CDR3 is 16 amino acids long. CDR3 in DNA: TGTGCCAGCAGTCCTCTAGCGGGCAAGCTGACAGATACGCAGTATTTT. Protein sequence: CASSPLAGKLTDTQYF.